Below, 28 T cell receptor beta chains from the same sample are listed, as sequenced in a study of T cells in Graves' hyperthyroidism and ophthalmopathy. Amplified TCR beta CDR3 regions derived from RNA transcripts. Carried out on the TCR CDR3, a first-round RT-PCR used the HTBI primer set. Via MiXCR, TCRdb re-called the multiplex PCR reads, giving one row per CDR3 protein. Among around 490,000 distinct CDR3 sequences listed, 15% to 20% were seen once. Sequencing was done on a sample of blood. The source of these receptors is a man in his forties with Graves' ophthalmopathy.

Turning to this clonotype: A much larger clonotype is one base distant, so this may be a read error. The chain joins TRBV28 to TRBJ2-2, with 7 bases fitting TRBD2. The germline V gene has CDR1 MDHEN and CDR2 SYDVKM. V gave up 7 bases and J gave up 2 bases; unmatched junction bases: 7. The CDR3 consists of 15 residues. CDR3 DNA: TGTGCCAGCATGGCTAGCGGCCTCAACACCGGGGAGCTGTTTTTT. This codes for CASMASGLNTGELFF.

This clonotype was seen ten or more times. This chain joins TRBV7-9 and TRBJ2-5; D ambiguous. CDR1 is SEHNR and CDR2 is FQNEAQ in the germline V gene (reference sequence). The CDR3 runs to 14 residues. Trimming pared 1 base from V and 9 bases from J, leaving 15 bases between. DNA for the CDR3: TGTGCCAGCAGCTTAGATGCCTCTGCTGGGTCCCAGTACTTC. It translates to CASSLDASAGSQYF.

J is TRBJ2-1 and V is TRBV27; 9 positions agree with TRBD2. The junction had 11 bases not matched to a gene; V was cut back by 7 bases and J by 10 bases. Germline V gene sequence: CDR1 MNHEY, CDR2 SMNVEV (reference sequence). The CDR3 contains 14 residues. As DNA, the CDR3 is TGTGCCAGCACTCTCGGCGGGGGGGCTCGGGAGCAGTTCTTC. Translated, it gives CASTLGGGAREQFF.

The CDR3 nucleotides read TGTGCCAGCAGTTTCTCGACACCAAGGGACTATGGCTACACCTTC. Its translation: CASSFSTPRDYGYTF. The rearrangement joins TRBV27 to TRBJ1-2; D unresolved. Germline assignment: CDR1 MNHEY and CDR2 SMNVEV (reference sequence). V lost 3 bases, J lost 3 bases, and 14 bases lay in between. This CDR3 contains 15 residues.

The chain carries TRBV7-8 and TRBJ2-7, with D unclear. Trimming stripped 3 bases from V and 3 bases from J, with 9 bases between. The CDR3 has 13 amino acids. The germline CDR1 and CDR2 sequences are SGHVS and FQNEAQ. DNA for the CDR3: TGTGCCAGCAGCTTTCTAGTTCTCTACGAGCAGTACTTC. Protein sequence: CASSFLVLYEQYF.

This clonotype was picked up one time. The chain joins TRBV5-6 to TRBJ1-5; the D is unclear. Between the trimmed V and J ends, which lost 1 base and 4 bases, there was a span of 12 bases. Looked up from germline, CDR1 is SGHDT and CDR2 is YYEEEE. The CDR3 extends over 15 amino acids. The CDR3 DNA is TGTGCCAGCAGCTTGCACTTGGCAGGAAATCAGCCCCAGCATTTT. Encoded protein: CASSLHLAGNQPQHF.

This clonotype showed up many times. The chain recombines TRBV5-1 with TRBJ1-1; unclear D gene. There are 16 residues in the CDR3. The germline V and J ends were trimmed by 0 bases and 0 bases, with 12 bases remaining between them. In germline, CDR1 is SGHRS, CDR2 YFSETQ. The CDR3 DNA reads as TGCGCCAGCAGCTTGGTGTCTCCGAGTCTGAACACTGAAGCTTTCTTT. Translation: CASSLVSPSLNTEAFF.

V is TRBV19 and J is TRBJ2-3; D perhaps matches TRBD2 (6 bases). CDR1 LNHDA and CDR2 SQIVND come from the germline V gene (reference sequence). The CDR3 runs to 13 residues. V gave up 9 bases and J gave up 3 bases, with 13 bases separating them. The CDR3 DNA follows: TGTGCCAGCAATAGGGACTTTACAGATACGCAGTATTTT. Translated: CASNRDFTDTQYF. Based on the CDR3 plus reference TRBV19 and TRBJ2-3, the full variable domain is DGGITQSPKYLFRKEGQNVTLSCEQNLNHDAMYWYRQDPGQGLRLIYYSQIVNDFQKGDIAEGYSVSREKKESFPLTVTSAQKNPTAFYLCASNRDFTDTQYFGPGTRLTVL.

This clonotype has at least ten counts. The chain recombines TRBV2 with TRBJ2-7; 11 positions agree with TRBD2. V gave up 5 bases and J gave up 9 bases; unmatched junction bases: 9. The CDR3 totals 14 residues. Germline CDR1 and CDR2: SNHLY and FYNNEI. Written as DNA, the CDR3 is TGTGCCAGCAGTTCGGCTAGCGGGAGGACTGTGCAGTACTTC. This sequence encodes CASSSASGRTVQYF.

The chain uses TRBV19 and TRBJ2-2, with TRBD1 as a possible D gene (6 bases). The CDR3 length is 12 residues. Germline loops: CDR1 LNHDA, CDR2 SQIVND (reference sequence). V was clipped by 3 bases and J by 8 bases, with 7 bases between them. The CDR3 loop reads CASSIQGGELFF. CDR3 in DNA: TGTGCCAGTAGTATCCAGGGGGGGGAGCTGTTTTTT.

Only a few counts were recorded for this clonotype. The chain has TRBV19 and TRBJ2-2; 7 bases align to TRBD2. Looked up from germline, CDR1 is LNHDA and CDR2 is SQIVND (reference sequence). The length of the CDR3 is 16 residues. V lost 7 bases, J lost 5 bases, and 13 bases stayed unmatched. Here the CDR3 reads CASKSGTVVGTGELFF. The CDR3 nucleotides are TGTGCCAGTAAGAGCGGGACGGTAGTAGGTACCGGGGAGCTGTTTTTT. The full variable domain, its missing parts supplied by reference TRBV19 and TRBJ2-2, is DGGITQSPKYLFRKEGQNVTLSCEQNLNHDAMYWYRQDPGQGLRLIYYSQIVNDFQKGDIAEGYSVSREKKESFPLTVTSAQKNPTAFYLCASKSGTVVGTGELFFGEGSRLTVL.

This clonotype was counted at least ten times. This chain joins TRBV20-1 and TRBJ2-7; the D gene is possibly TRBD2 (6 bases). V was clipped by 6 bases and J by 8 bases, with 20 bases between them. Germline V gives CDR1 DFQATT, CDR2 SNEGSKA (reference sequence). This CDR3 contains 13 residues. CDR3 loop: CSAGGNSARQQYF. The CDR3 coding sequence is TGCAGTGCCGGGGGTAATAGCGCCCGCCAGCAGTACTTC.

The chain joins TRBV5-4 to TRBJ2-3; TRBD2 agrees at 8 bases. Germline V gene sequence: CDR1 SGHNT, CDR2 YYREEE (reference sequence). The ends lost 7 bases at V and 4 bases at J; junction bases unmatched: 8. This CDR3 has 14 residues. The CDR3, as DNA: TGTGCCAGCGCCGGGGCGGGAGGTCCAGATACGCAGTATTTT. Translated: CASAGAGGPDTQYF. Drawing the rest from reference TRBV5-4 and TRBJ2-3, the complete variable domain is ETGVTQSPTHLIKTRGQQVTLRCSSQSGHNTVSWYQQALGQGPQFIFQYYREEENGRGNFPPRFSGLQFPNYSSELNVNALELDDSALYLCASAGAGGPDTQYFGPGTRLTVL.

This clonotype was seen more than once but under ten times. The chain is built from TRBV10-3 and TRBJ1-1; 8 nucleotides align to TRBD1. Germline assignment: CDR1 ENHRY and CDR2 SYGVKD. This CDR3 has 15 residues. The trim removed 6 bases at V and 0 bases at J, leaving 6 bases unmatched. The DNA for the CDR3 is TGTGCCATCAGACCGGGACAGGCGATGAACACTGAAGCTTTCTTT. This gives the protein CAIRPGQAMNTEAFF.

V is TRBV3-1 and J is TRBJ2-2; 10 bases map to TRBD2. V dropped 4 bases and J dropped 3; count of bases not matched to a gene: 5. The CDR3 spans 16 residues. Germline V lookup: CDR1 LGHDT, CDR2 YNNKEL (reference sequence). The CDR3 protein is CASSRPSGRDTGELFF. CDR3 nucleotide sequence: TGTGCCAGCAGCCGCCCTAGCGGGAGAGACACCGGGGAGCTGTTTTTT.

Worth noting for this clonotype: One base away lies a much larger clone, so this may be a sequencing read error. The CDR3 spells CSASLTGTGEGHTF. DNA for the CDR3: TGCAGTGCTAGCCTCACCGGGACAGGGGAAGGCCACACCTTC. J is TRBJ1-2 and V is TRBV20-1; 10 nucleotides align to TRBD1. The germline gives CDR1 DFQATT, CDR2 SNEGSKA (reference sequence). The CDR3 is 14 residues long. Trimming took 3 bases from V and 12 from J; bases not matched to a gene: 13.

This clonotype was recorded at least ten times. The rearrangement joins TRBV28 to TRBJ2-5; 12 bases are shared with TRBD1. The CDR3 totals 15 residues. The germline gives CDR1 MDHEN, CDR2 SYDVKM. The V gene end was trimmed by 5 bases and the J gene end by 4 bases; junction bases not matched to a gene: 5. The CDR3 nucleotides read TGTGCCAGCAGTCTGGGGACAGGGGGCGCAGAGACCCAGTACTTC. Protein: CASSLGTGGAETQYF. The full variable domain, its missing parts supplied by reference TRBV28 and TRBJ2-5, is DVKVTQSSRYLVKRTGEKVFLECVQDMDHENMFWYRQDPGLGLRLIYFSYDVKMKEKGDIPEGYSVSREKKERFSLILESASTNQTSMYLCASSLGTGGAETQYFGPGTRLLVL.

The rearrangement links TRBV10-1 to TRBJ2-5, with 9 nucleotides matching TRBD2. The CDR3 has 19 residues. The V gene's germline CDR1 is WNHNN and CDR2 SYGVQD (reference sequence). The ends lost 7 bases at V and 2 bases at J; junction bases unmatched: 20. The CDR3 region has the DNA TGCGCCAGCACACCGTTGGGGAGTCGGCTAGCGGGACAACAAGAGACCCAGTACTTC. This gives the protein CASTPLGSRLAGQQETQYF.

A few counts support this clonotype. This chain links TRBV5-4 with TRBJ2-5, with 9 bases identical to TRBD1. The CDR3 sequence is 14 residues long. Germline V CDR1 and CDR2: SGHNT, YYREEE (reference sequence). V shed 5 bases and J 5 bases; nucleotides not matched to a gene: 7. CDR3 in amino acids: CASRGDRELETQYF. The CDR3, as DNA: TGTGCCAGCAGGGGGGACAGGGAGTTGGAGACCCAGTACTTC.

The CDR3 reads CASSASGQAGNTIYF. Here the CDR3 DNA reads TGTGCCAGCAGTGCCTCCGGGCAGGCTGGAAACACCATATATTTT. The chain carries TRBV6-2 or TRBV6-3 and TRBJ1-3; unclear D gene. V lost 5 bases to trimming and J lost 2 bases, with 13 bases between them. The CDR3 sequence is 15 residues long. Germline V gene lookup returns CDR1 MNHEY and CDR2 SVGEGT.

This clonotype was seen repeatedly, ten times or more. This rearrangement joins TRBV15 to TRBJ2-1, with TRBD2 matching 10 bases. V was pared by 1 base and J by 7 bases, with 10 bases of the junction left unmatched. Germline V gene sequence: CDR1 LNHNV, CDR2 YYDKDF (reference sequence). The CDR3 spans 17 residues. In DNA, the CDR3 is TGTGCCACCAGCAGAGGAGCTAGCGGGGGCCAAGGGAATGAGCAGTTCTTC. It codes for CATSRGASGGQGNEQFF.

The V call is TRBV7-6, the J call TRBJ2-5; TRBD2 aligns across 15 bases. J gave up 0 bases and V 5 bases, and 7 bases lay outside the gene matches. The V gene's germline CDR1 is SGHVS and CDR2 FNYEAQ. This CDR3 comprises 18 residues. The CDR3 nucleotides are TGTGCCAGCAGCCTCGGAGGGACTAGCGGGGGGTACCAAGAGACCCAGTACTTC. It yields the protein CASSLGGTSGGYQETQYF.

This clonotype was detected only once. J is TRBJ1-1 and V is TRBV29-1, with a tentative D call TRBD1 (5 bases). The germline CDR1 and CDR2 sequences are SQVTM and ANQGSEA. V lost 8 bases and J 5 bases, leaving 15 bases between the germline ends. The CDR3 covers 12 residues. DNA of the CDR3: TGCAGCCTCCTGGGGCAGGGTACTGAAGCTTTCTTT. Protein sequence: CSLLGQGTEAFF.

The rearrangement joins TRBV3-1 to TRBJ1-6; TRBD1 aligns across 9 bases. Germline V gene data show CDR1 as LGHDT and CDR2 as YNNKEL (reference sequence). The CDR3 is made up of 15 amino acids. The junction had 6 bases not matched to a gene; V was cut back by 5 bases and J by 7 bases. The CDR3 DNA reads TGTGCCAGCAGCAACGGACAGGGGCAAAATTCACCCCTCCACTTT. Its translation: CASSNGQGQNSPLHF.

This clonotype was observed a handful of times. CDR3 coding DNA: TGTGCCAGTAGTATGGCCGGGACAGTTTACGAGCAGTACTTC. This codes for CASSMAGTVYEQYF. V is TRBV19 and J is TRBJ2-7; 7 bases align to TRBD1. The CDR3 has 14 residues. V shed 3 bases, J shed 4 bases, and the junction held 6 bases outside the gene matches. CDR1 LNHDA and CDR2 SQIVND come from the germline V gene (reference sequence).

This rearrangement joins TRBV7-8 to TRBJ2-3; 16 bases agree with TRBD2. Germline assignment: CDR1 SGHVS and CDR2 FQNEAQ. The CDR3 contains 20 residues. The junction had 20 bases not matched to a gene; V was cut back by 8 bases and J by 6 bases. The CDR3 here is CASGYPPTGTSGRAGDTQYF. In DNA form, the CDR3 reads TGTGCCAGCGGATACCCCCCTACCGGGACTAGCGGGAGGGCCGGGGATACGCAGTATTTT. The variable domain in full, completed from reference TRBV7-8 and TRBJ2-3, reads GAGVSQSPRYKVAKRGQDVALRCDPISGHVSLFWYQQALGQGPEFLTYFQNEAQLDKSGLPSDRFFAERPEGSVSTLKIQRTQQEDSAVYLCASGYPPTGTSGRAGDTQYFGPGTRLTVL.

This clonotype occurred a few times. V usage is TRBV30 and J usage is TRBJ2-5; 11 bases match TRBD2. The CDR3 covers 13 residues. The V and J ends lost 6 bases and 5 bases, in that order; junction bases with no gene match: 5. From germline, CDR1 is GTSNPN and CDR2 SVGIG (reference sequence). The CDR3 nucleotides are TGTGCCTGTACTAGCGGGGGAACCGAGACCCAGTACTTC. Protein product: CACTSGGTETQYF.

J is TRBJ2-1 and V is TRBV11-3, with a weak D call TRBD1 (7 bases). Deletions cut 2 bases from V and 15 bases from J, with 11 bases between. CDR3 length equals 11 residues. CDR1 and CDR2 from the germline V gene are SGHNT and YENEEA. CDR3 DNA: TGTGCCAGCAGCTTAAGGAGGGGGCGGTTCTTC. It is translated as CASSLRRGRFF.